A single sample is the source of the 4 T cell receptor beta chains below, sequenced in a study of blood T cell repertoires in COVID-19. Sequencing was performed with immunoSEQ multiplex PCR; in TCRdb, only in-frame clones are kept and a portion is missing. This sample yields under 400,000 clones, of which almost 90% are seen a single time; approximately 1% belongs to the top ten. Source material: PBMCs or T cells enriched from blood (not recorded which). All receptors come from a woman aged 30 to 39 who had been exposed to COVID-19.

This chain connects TRBV5-6 to TRBJ1-2, with TRBD1 matching 9 bases. V dropped 4 bases and J dropped 6; count of bases not matched to a gene: 22. This CDR3 contains 19 residues. Germline lookup yields CDR1 SGHDT and CDR2 YYEEEE. The CDR3 protein is CASSPPGTGFVSVIHGYTF. As DNA, the CDR3 is TGTGCCAGCAGCCCACCCGGGACAGGGTTTGTGAGTGTTATCCATGGCTACACCTTC.

This chain links TRBV5-1 with TRBJ1-1; a weak D match, TRBD1 (6 bases). CDR3 length equals 14 residues. Germline-derived CDR1 and CDR2 are SGHRS and YFSETQ. Trimming took off 0 bases at V and 7 bases at J, with 13 bases between the two ends. As DNA, the CDR3 is TGCGCCAGCAGCTTGGGAAAGACAGGCCTTGAAGCTTTCTTT. Protein product: CASSLGKTGLEAFF.

This chain connects TRBV11-2 to TRBJ2-1, with TRBD1 matching over 7 bases. This CDR3 region has 12 residues. Germline values: CDR1 SGHAT, CDR2 FQNNGV. V was pared by 4 bases and J by 10 bases, with 4 bases of the junction left unmatched. Here the CDR3 reads CASSWGTAEQFF. CDR3 bases: TGTGCCAGCAGCTGGGGGACAGCAGAGCAGTTCTTC.

V and J are TRBV23-1 and TRBJ1-6; TRBD1 is a possible D gene (6 bases). TRBV23-1 is sorted into the ORF group, with uncertain function. V was shortened by 8 bases and J by 2 bases, with 19 bases between the two germline ends. The CDR3 totals 17 residues. CDR3 amino acids: CASLRDTRVAYNSPLHF. CDR3 nucleotide sequence: TGCGCCAGCCTACGGGACACCCGAGTCGCCTATAATTCACCCCTCCACTTT.